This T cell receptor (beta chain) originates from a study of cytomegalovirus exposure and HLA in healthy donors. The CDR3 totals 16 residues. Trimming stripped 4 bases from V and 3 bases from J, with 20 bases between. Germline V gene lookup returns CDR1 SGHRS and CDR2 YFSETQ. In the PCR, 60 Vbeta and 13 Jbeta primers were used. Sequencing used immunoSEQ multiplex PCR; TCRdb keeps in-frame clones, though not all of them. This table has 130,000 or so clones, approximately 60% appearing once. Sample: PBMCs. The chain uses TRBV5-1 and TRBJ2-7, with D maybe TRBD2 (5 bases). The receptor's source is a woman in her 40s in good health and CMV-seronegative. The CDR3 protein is CASSLLGLDSRYEQYF. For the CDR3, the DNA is TGCGCCAGCAGCCTATTGGGCCTGGACTCCCGCTACGAGCAGTACTTC.